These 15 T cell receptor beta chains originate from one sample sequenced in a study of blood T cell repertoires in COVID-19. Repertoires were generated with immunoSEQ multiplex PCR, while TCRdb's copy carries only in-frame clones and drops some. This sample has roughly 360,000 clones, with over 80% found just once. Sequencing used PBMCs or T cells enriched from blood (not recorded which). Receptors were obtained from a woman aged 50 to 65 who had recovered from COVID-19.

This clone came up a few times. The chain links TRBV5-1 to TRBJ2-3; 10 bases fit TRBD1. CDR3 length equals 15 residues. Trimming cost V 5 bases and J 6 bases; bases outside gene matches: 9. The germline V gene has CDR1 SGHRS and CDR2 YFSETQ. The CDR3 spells CASRNTGTGVDTQYF. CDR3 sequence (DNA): TGCGCCAGCAGGAATACCGGGACAGGGGTCGATACGCAGTATTTT.

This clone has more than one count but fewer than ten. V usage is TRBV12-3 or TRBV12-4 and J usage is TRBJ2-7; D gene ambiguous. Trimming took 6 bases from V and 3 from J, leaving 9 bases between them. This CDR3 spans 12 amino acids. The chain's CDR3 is CASSTGYYEQYF. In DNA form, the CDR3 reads TGTGCCAGCAGCACCGGGTACTACGAGCAGTACTTC.

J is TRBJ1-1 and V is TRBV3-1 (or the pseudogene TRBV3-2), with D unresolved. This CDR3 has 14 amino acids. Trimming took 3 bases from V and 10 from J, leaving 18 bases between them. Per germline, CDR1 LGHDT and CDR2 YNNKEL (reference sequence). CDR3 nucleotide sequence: TGTGCCAGCAGCCAGCAACAAGGCTCGGCAGGAGCTTTCTTT. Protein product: CASSQQQGSAGAFF.

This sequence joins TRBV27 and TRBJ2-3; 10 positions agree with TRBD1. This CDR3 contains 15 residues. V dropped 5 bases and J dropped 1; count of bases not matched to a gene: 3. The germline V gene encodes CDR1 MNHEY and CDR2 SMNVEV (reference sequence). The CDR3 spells CASSLGQGGTDTQYF. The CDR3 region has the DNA TGTGCCAGCAGTCTAGGACAGGGGGGCACAGATACGCAGTATTTT.

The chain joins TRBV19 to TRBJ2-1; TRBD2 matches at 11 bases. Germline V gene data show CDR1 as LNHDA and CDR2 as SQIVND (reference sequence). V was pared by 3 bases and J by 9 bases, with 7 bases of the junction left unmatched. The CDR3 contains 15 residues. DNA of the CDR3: TGTGCCAGTAGTATGGTAGCGGGGGGGCTGGGTGAGCAGTTCTTC. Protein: CASSMVAGGLGEQFF.

CDR3 sequence reads: CASSSRTGSGYTF. As DNA, the CDR3 is TGTGCCAGCAGCTCAAGGACAGGGAGTGGCTACACCTTC. The chain joins TRBV11-3 to TRBJ1-2, with TRBD1 matching over 8 bases. The CDR3 covers 13 residues. Per the germline V gene, CDR1 is SGHNT and CDR2 is YENEEA. V dropped 4 bases and J dropped 7; count of bases not matched to a gene: 5.

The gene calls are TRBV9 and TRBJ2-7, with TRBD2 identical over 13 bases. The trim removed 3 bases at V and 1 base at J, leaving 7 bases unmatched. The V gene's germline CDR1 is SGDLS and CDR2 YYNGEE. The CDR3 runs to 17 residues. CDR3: CASSAGTSGDVSYEQYF. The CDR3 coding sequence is TGTGCCAGCAGCGCCGGGACTAGCGGGGACGTATCCTACGAGCAGTACTTC.

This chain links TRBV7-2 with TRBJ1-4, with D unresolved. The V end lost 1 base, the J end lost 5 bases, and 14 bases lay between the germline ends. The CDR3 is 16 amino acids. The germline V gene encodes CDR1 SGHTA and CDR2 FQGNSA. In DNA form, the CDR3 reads TGTGCCAGCAGCTTAGGTCTACGTCATGCAAATGAAAAACTGTTTTTT. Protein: CASSLGLRHANEKLFF.

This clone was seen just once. The CDR3 sequence: CASSFRQGANNEQFF. CDR3 DNA: TGTGCCAGCAGCTTCCGACAGGGGGCGAACAATGAGCAGTTCTTC. The chain carries TRBV7-9 and TRBJ2-1; 10 bases agree with TRBD1. Per the germline V gene, CDR1 is SEHNR and CDR2 is FQNEAQ (reference sequence). This CDR3 contains 15 residues. Germline trimming cut 3 bases from V and 5 bases from J; bases unmatched to any gene: 4.

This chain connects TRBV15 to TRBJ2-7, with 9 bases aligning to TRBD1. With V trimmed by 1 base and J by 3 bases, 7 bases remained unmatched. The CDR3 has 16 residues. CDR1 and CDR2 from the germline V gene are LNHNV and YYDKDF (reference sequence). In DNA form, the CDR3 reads TGTGCCACCAGCAGAGCAATCGGGACAGGGTACTACGAGCAGTACTTC. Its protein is CATSRAIGTGYYEQYF.

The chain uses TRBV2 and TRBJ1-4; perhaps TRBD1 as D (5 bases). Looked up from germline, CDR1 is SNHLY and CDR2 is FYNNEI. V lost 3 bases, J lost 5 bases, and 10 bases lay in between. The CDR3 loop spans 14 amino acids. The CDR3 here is CASSDYRNNEKLFF. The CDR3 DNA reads TGTGCCAGCAGTGACTACAGGAACAATGAAAAACTGTTTTTT.

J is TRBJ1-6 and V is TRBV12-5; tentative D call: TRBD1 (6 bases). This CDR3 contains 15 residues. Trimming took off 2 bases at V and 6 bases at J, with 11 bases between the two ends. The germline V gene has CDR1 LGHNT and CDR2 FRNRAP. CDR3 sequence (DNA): TGTGCTAGTGGTTTGACCGGGACAACTAATTCACCCCTCCACTTT. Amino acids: CASGLTGTTNSPLHF.

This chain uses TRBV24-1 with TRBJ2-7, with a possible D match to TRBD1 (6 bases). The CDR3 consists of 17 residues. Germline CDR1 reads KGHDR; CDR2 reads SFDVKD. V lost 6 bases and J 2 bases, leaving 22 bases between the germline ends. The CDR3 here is CATSRKMGTPGTYEQYF. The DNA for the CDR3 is TGTGCCACCAGTAGGAAGATGGGGACACCAGGCACCTACGAGCAGTACTTC.

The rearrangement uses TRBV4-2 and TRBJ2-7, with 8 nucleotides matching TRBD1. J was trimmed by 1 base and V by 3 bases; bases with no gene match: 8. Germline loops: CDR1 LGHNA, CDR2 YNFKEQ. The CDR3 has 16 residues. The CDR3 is CASSHKTGAISYEQYF. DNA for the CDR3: TGTGCCAGCAGCCACAAGACAGGGGCCATATCCTACGAGCAGTACTTC.

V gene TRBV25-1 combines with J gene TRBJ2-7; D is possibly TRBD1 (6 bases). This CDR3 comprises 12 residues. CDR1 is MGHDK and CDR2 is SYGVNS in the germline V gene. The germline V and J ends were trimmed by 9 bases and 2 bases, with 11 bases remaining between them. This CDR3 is CARRGSPYEQYF. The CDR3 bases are TGTGCCAGGAGGGGGTCTCCCTACGAGCAGTACTTC.